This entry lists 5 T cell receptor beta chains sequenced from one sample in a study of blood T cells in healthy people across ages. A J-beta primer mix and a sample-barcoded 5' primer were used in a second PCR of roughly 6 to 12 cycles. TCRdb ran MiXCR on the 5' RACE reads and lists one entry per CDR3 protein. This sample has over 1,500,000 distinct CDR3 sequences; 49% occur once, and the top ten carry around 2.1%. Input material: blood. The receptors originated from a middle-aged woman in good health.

CDR3 sequence: CATHRTGGGGETQYF. The CDR3 DNA reads as TGTGCCACCCACCGGACAGGGGGAGGCGGAGAGACCCAGTACTTC. The chain is built from TRBV6-1 and TRBJ2-5; 10 bases map to TRBD1. The V segment lost 10 bases and the J segment 4 bases; nucleotides outside the gene matches: 12. This CDR3 contains 15 residues. Germline assignment: CDR1 MNHNS and CDR2 SASEGT.

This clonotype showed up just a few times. The CDR3 loop reads CASSLLTEQFF. The DNA of the CDR3 is TGTGCCAGCAGCTTACTGACTGAGCAGTTCTTC. This chain uses TRBV7-8 with TRBJ2-1; D call uncertain. The ends were cut back, 2 bases at V and 9 bases at J, with 5 bases in the middle. Germline CDR1 and CDR2: SGHVS and FQNEAQ. The CDR3 is 11 amino acids.

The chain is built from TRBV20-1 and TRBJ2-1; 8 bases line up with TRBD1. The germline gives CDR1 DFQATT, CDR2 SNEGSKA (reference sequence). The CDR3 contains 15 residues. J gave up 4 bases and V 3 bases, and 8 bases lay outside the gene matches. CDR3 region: CSASEGQVPYNEQFF. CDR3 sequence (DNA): TGCAGTGCTAGCGAGGGACAGGTTCCTTACAATGAGCAGTTCTTC.

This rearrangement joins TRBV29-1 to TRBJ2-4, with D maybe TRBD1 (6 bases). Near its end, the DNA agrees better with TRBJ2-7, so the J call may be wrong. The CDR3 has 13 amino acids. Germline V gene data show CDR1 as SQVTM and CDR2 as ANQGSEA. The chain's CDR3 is CSVFSQGGDEQYF. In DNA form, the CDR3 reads TGCAGCGTCTTCTCACAGGGTGGGGACGAGCAGTACTTC.

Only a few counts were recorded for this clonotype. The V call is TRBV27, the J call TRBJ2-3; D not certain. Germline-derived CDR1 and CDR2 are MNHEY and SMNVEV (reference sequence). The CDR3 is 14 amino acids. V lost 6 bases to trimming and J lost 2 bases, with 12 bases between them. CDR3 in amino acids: CASSLYGNTDTQYF. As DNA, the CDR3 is TGTGCCAGCAGCCTCTATGGAAACACAGATACGCAGTATTTT.